A selection of T cell receptor beta chains follows, all from one sample in a study of blood T cells in healthy people across ages. TCRdb re-analysed the 5' RACE reads in MiXCR, keeping a single row per CDR3 protein. In the table there are around 1,600,000 distinct CDR3 sequences, about 45% of which are singletons. Sample: blood. The receptors come from a woman aged 18-29 years in good health. Each CDR3 is given with its conserved first and last residue. The order of the fields is clone size, J gene, D gene, V gene, CDR3 DNA, CDR3 protein. D genes are given only for firm matches. Size is omitted from some rows. Given values are once, few, many or a class for expanded clones.

NA,TRBJ2-7,NA,TRBV28,TGTGCCAGCAGTCCGGGACTGGGGGGCGAGCAGTACTTC,CASSPGLGGEQYF
NA,TRBJ2-3,NA,TRBV5-1,TGCGCCAGCAGCTTGGATCAGTCCACAGATACGCAGTATTTT,CASSLDQSTDTQYF
NA,TRBJ2-7,NA,TRBV29-1,TGCAGCGCCCGTTGGGATGAGCAGTACTTC,CSARWDEQYF
NA,TRBJ2-7,NA,TRBV7-9,TGTGCCAGCAGCTTAGGCACAGGGTACCACGAGCAGTACTTC,CASSLGTGYHEQYF
NA,TRBJ2-7,NA,TRBV12-3/TRBV12-4,TGTGCCAGCAGTTTACAGGGAATTCGGTACGAGCAGTACTTC,CASSLQGIRYEQYF
NA,TRBJ2-5,NA,TRBV7-2,TGTGCCAGCAGCTTGTCCCGGCCACCCAATCATGAGCAGTACTTC,CASSLSRPPNHEQYF
few,TRBJ1-2,NA,TRBV28,TGTGCCAGCAGTTTCCCGGGGGACCTACAAGCTAACTATGGCTACACCTTC,CASSFPGDLQANYGYTF
many,TRBJ1-5,NA,TRBV6-6,TGTGCCAGCCTAGTGCAGGCCCTAGGGCCCCAGCATTTT,CASLVQALGPQHF
NA,TRBJ2-3,NA,TRBV18,TGTGCCAGCTCACCACCAACCGATCCAGATACGCAGTATTTT,CASSPPTDPDTQYF
NA,TRBJ2-5,TRBD2,TRBV29-1,TGCAGCGTTTCCAGCGGGACCCTTGGGGAGACCCAGTACTTC,CSVSSGTLGETQYF
NA,TRBJ2-7,NA,TRBV6-2/TRBV6-3,TGTGCCAGCAGGGGGACTTTTCTATCCTACGAGCAGTACTTC,CASRGTFLSYEQYF
NA,TRBJ2-1,NA,TRBV9,TGTGCCAGCAGCGCCGATGTCGGGGTATATTACAATGAGCAGTTCTTC,CASSADVGVYYNEQFF
few,TRBJ1-5,TRBD1,TRBV6-2/TRBV6-3,TGTGCCAGCAGTTCCACTGGACAGGGGGCAAGGAATCAGCCCCAGCATTTT,CASSSTGQGARNQPQHF
few,TRBJ2-3,TRBD2,TRBV12-3/TRBV12-4,TGTGCCAGCAGGTCTTCGGCTAGCGGTTGCACAGATACGCAGTATTTT,CASRSSASGCTDTQYF
few,TRBJ2-6,NA,TRBV29-1,TGCAGCGTCCAGTCTGGGGCCAACGTCCTGACTTTC,CSVQSGANVLTF
few,TRBJ1-2,NA,TRBV20-1,TGCAGTGCTAGACGGGGTGGGAGCTATGGCTACACCTTC,CSARRGGSYGYTF
NA,TRBJ2-7,TRBD1,TRBV20-1,TGCAGTGCCACGACCGGGACAGCGTACTACGAGCAGTACTTC,CSATTGTAYYEQYF
NA,TRBJ2-1,TRBD2,TRBV3-1,TGTGCCAGCAGCCAGAGGGGAGGGTTTAACAATGAGCAGTTCTTC,CASSQRGGFNNEQFF
few,TRBJ2-7,TRBD2,TRBV4-3,TGCGCCAGCAGCCGATCGGGACTAGCGGGAACCGAGCAGTACTTC,CASSRSGLAGTEQYF
NA,TRBJ1-1,NA,TRBV27,TGTGCCAGCAACAAACATGCCCAGAACACTGAAGCTTTCTTT,CASNKHAQNTEAFF
NA,TRBJ2-7,NA,TRBV7-2,TGTGCCAGCAGCTTACTAGTGGGAGTGGCCTACGAGCAGTACTTC,CASSLLVGVAYEQYF
few,TRBJ2-7,NA,TRBV18,TGTGCCAGCTCACCAGGGGTCGAGCAGTACTTC,CASSPGVEQYF
NA,TRBJ1-2,NA,TRBV7-9,TGTGCCAGCAGCTCCCCGCCGGGTAGTCACTATGGCTACACCTTC,CASSSPPGSHYGYTF
NA,TRBJ2-1,NA,TRBV4-3,TGCGCCAGCAGCCAAGAGGGGCCATACAATGAGCAGTTCTTC,CASSQEGPYNEQFF
NA,TRBJ1-2,TRBD1,TRBV10-3,TGTGCCATCAGTCAGGGACAGTATGGCTACACCTTC,CAISQGQYGYTF
few,TRBJ1-2,NA,TRBV7-9,TGTGCCAGCAGCTTAGCGGTTAGAAGTGGCTACACCTTC,CASSLAVRSGYTF
once,TRBJ2-5,TRBD2,TRBV7-2,TGTGCCAGCAGCATACGCACGGGGACTAGCGCTAAAGAGACCCAGTACTTC,CASSIRTGTSAKETQYF
NA,TRBJ1-5,NA,TRBV7-9,TGTGCCAGCAGCTCCCTTTCTGATCAGCCCCAGCATTTT,CASSSLSDQPQHF
once,TRBJ2-1,NA,TRBV7-2,TGTGCCAGCAGCCCTCGGGGGGCGACCTACAATGAGCAGTTCTTC,CASSPRGATYNEQFF
few,TRBJ2-1,NA,TRBV5-1,TGCGCCAGCAGCTTGGCTAGCGCGACAACCTACAATGAGCAGTTCTTC,CASSLASATTYNEQFF
NA,TRBJ2-7,NA,TRBV7-2,TGTGCCAGCAGCTTAGCGGCGACCCTCGACTACGAGCAGTACTTC,CASSLAATLDYEQYF
few,TRBJ2-5,NA,TRBV7-2,TGTGCCAGCAGCTTAGTTGCCAGCGCTAGTGAGCAGTACTTC,CASSLVASASEQYF
few,TRBJ2-3,NA,TRBV7-2,TGTGCCAGCAGCTTAGAGGGAAGGGGGAACACAGATACGCAGTATTTT,CASSLEGRGNTDTQYF
NA,TRBJ1-2,NA,TRBV29-1,TGCAGCGTTGAGGGTAACAGCGCCCTAGGCTACACCTTC,CSVEGNSALGYTF
NA,TRBJ2-3,NA,TRBV20-1,TGCAGTGCCAAAATAGCCATCGGAGATACGCAGTATTTT,CSAKIAIGDTQYF
NA,TRBJ2-1,NA,TRBV7-9,TGTGCCAGCAGCTTGCGCCCCGGGCAGGGGAAATTTTACGAGCAGTTCTTC,CASSLRPGQGKFYEQFF
many,TRBJ1-2,NA,TRBV20-1,TGCAGTGCTAGAGCTACAGACCGGGACTATGGCTACACCTTC,CSARATDRDYGYTF
NA,TRBJ2-3,TRBD2,TRBV15,TGTGCCACCAGCAGAGACCAGACTAGCGGGACAGATACGCAGTATTTT,CATSRDQTSGTDTQYF
NA,TRBJ2-4,TRBD2,TRBV20-1,TGCAGTGCTAACTACGGGGGGGGGCTGATCAAAAACATTCAGTACTTC,CSANYGGGLIKNIQYF
NA,TRBJ1-6,NA,TRBV6-2/TRBV6-3,TGTGCCAGCGCTGGTTCAGATAATTCACCCCTCCACTTT,CASAGSDNSPLHF
NA,TRBJ2-7,NA,TRBV20-1,TGCGGTGCTAGAGAGAATCGGTTCGAGGTGGAGCAGTACTTC,CGARENRFEVEQYF
NA,TRBJ2-7,NA,TRBV3-1,TGTGCCGGCACCCTCCGGGGCTACTCCTACGAGCAGTACTTC,CAGTLRGYSYEQYF
NA,TRBJ2-1,TRBD1,TRBV11-2,TGTGCCAGCAGCTTAGTTCCAGGGGGCTCCTACAATGAGCAGTTCTTC,CASSLVPGGSYNEQFF
few,TRBJ2-3,TRBD2,TRBV20-1,TGCAGTGCAACCACTAGCGGGGATCGGAGCACAGATACGCAGTATTTT,CSATTSGDRSTDTQYF
NA,TRBJ2-7,NA,TRBV9,TGCGCCAGCAGCGCCCAGACTAGATCCTACAATGAGCAGTACTTC,CASSAQTRSYNEQYF
few,TRBJ2-1,NA,TRBV29-1,TGCAGCGGGGATCACTACAATGAGCAGTTCTTC,CSGDHYNEQFF
few,TRBJ2-3,TRBD2,TRBV7-8,TGTGCCAGCAGCTTAACCGGACTAGCGGGGACAAGCACAGATACGCAGTATTTT,CASSLTGLAGTSTDTQYF
NA,TRBJ2-1,TRBD2,TRBV7-9,TGTGCCAGCAGCTTAGGGAAGAACGGGGGGGCGTACAATGAGCAGTTCTTC,CASSLGKNGGAYNEQFF
NA,TRBJ2-3,TRBD2,TRBV5-5,TGTGCCAGCAGCTCGAGCCCAGTACTAGCGGGAATCACAGATACGCAGTATTTT,CASSSSPVLAGITDTQYF
NA,TRBJ1-5,NA,TRBV28,TGTGCCAGCAGTGAGAGGGGAGAGCCCCAGCATTTT,CASSERGEPQHF
many,TRBJ1-1,NA,TRBV29-1,TGCAGCGCCGGGGGACCCCCTACGGGTGAAGCTTTCTTT,CSAGGPPTGEAFF
NA,TRBJ2-4,NA,TRBV20-1,TGCAGTGCTCTAAACAGAGCCAAAAACATTCAGTACTTC,CSALNRAKNIQYF
few,TRBJ2-7,NA,TRBV21-1,TGTGCCAGCAGCAAAGTGGTCGAGCAGTACTTC,CASSKVVEQYF
NA,TRBJ2-5,NA,TRBV4-3,TGCGCCAGCAGCCAAGATCGGGTAGCGTTTGATCTACAAGAGACCCAGTACTTC,CASSQDRVAFDLQETQYF
NA,TRBJ2-7,NA,TRBV27,TGTGCCAGCAGTTTATATAGAGGGGTCGAGCAGTACTTC,CASSLYRGVEQYF
NA,TRBJ2-7,TRBD2,TRBV20-1,TGCAGTGCTAGAGGGACTAGCGTCTACGAGCAGTACTTC,CSARGTSVYEQYF
few,TRBJ2-1,NA,TRBV20-1,TGCAGTGCTAGATCCGACGGGCGGGGTTACAATGAGCAGTTCTTC,CSARSDGRGYNEQFF
NA,TRBJ2-1,NA,TRBV20-1,TGCAGTGCTAGGGGCAGGGGCCAGGTCCAGGAGACCCAGTTCTTC,CSARGRGQVQETQFF
NA,TRBJ2-7,NA,TRBV10-3,TGTGCCACCGCGGTCGGGTACGGATTCAGCTCCTACGAGCAGTACTTC,CATAVGYGFSSYEQYF
few,TRBJ1-1,NA,TRBV29-1,TGCAGCGTTGTACGGCCGCTGTTGAACACTGAAGCTTTCTTT,CSVVRPLLNTEAFF